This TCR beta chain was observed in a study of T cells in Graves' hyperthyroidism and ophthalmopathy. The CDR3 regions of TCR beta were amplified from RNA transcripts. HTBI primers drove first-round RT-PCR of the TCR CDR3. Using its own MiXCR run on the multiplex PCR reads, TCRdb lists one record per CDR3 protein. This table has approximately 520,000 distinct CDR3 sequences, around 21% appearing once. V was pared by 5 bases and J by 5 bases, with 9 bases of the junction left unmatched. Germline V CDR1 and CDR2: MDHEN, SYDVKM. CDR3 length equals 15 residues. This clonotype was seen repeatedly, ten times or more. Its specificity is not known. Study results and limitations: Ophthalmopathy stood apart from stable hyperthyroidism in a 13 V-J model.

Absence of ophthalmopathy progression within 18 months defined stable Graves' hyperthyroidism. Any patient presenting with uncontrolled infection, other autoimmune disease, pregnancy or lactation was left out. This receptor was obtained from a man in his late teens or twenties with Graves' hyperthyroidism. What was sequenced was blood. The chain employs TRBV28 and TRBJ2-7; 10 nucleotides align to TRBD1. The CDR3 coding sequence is TGTGCCAGCAGTGGTCCCGGGACAGGGGCCCACGAGCAGTACTTC. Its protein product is CASSGPGTGAHEQYF.